A selection of T cell receptor beta chains follows, all from one sample in a study of T cells in Graves' hyperthyroidism and ophthalmopathy. TCRdb called the multiplex PCR reads again in MiXCR, with one record for every CDR3 protein. The data show 380,000 or so distinct CDR3 sequences, with about 13% seen just once and 20% to 25% held by the top ten. Sequencing was carried out using blood. The origin of the receptors is a man aged 25 to 40 with Graves' hyperthyroidism that later progressed to Graves' ophthalmopathy. Each CDR3 is given with its conserved first and last residue. A D gene is named only where the DNA matches it firmly. The size of a clone is reported for some rows only, either as once, few or many, or as a class for expanded clones.

V gene: TRBV19; J gene: TRBJ1-3; D gene: NA; clone size: NA; CDR3 DNA: TGTGCCAGTAGTTTGACTCAAGACTCTGGAAACACCATATATTTT; CDR3 protein: CASSLTQDSGNTIYF
V gene: TRBV9; J gene: TRBJ2-3; D gene: TRBD1; clone size: many; CDR3 DNA: TGTGCCAGCAGCGATCAGGGGGCTCGGCGGGATACGCAGTATTTT; CDR3 protein: CASSDQGARRDTQYF
V gene: TRBV12-3/TRBV12-4; J gene: TRBJ2-3; D gene: TRBD1; clone size: many; CDR3 DNA: TGTGCCAGCAGAATGGACAGGTCTAGAGATACGCAGTATTTT; CDR3 protein: CASRMDRSRDTQYF
V gene: TRBV6-1; J gene: TRBJ2-1; D gene: NA; clone size: many; CDR3 DNA: TGTGCCAGCATTCCGACAGGAACCTACAATGAGCAGTTCTTC; CDR3 protein: CASIPTGTYNEQFF
V gene: TRBV3-1; J gene: TRBJ1-6; D gene: NA; clone size: few; CDR3 DNA: TGTGCCAGCAGCCAAGAGGTTGGACAGCCCAATTCACCCCTCCACTTT; CDR3 protein: CASSQEVGQPNSPLHF
V gene: TRBV20-1; J gene: TRBJ2-7; D gene: NA; clone size: many; CDR3 DNA: TGCAGTGCTAGAGTCGGAGCCTACGAGCAGTACTTC; CDR3 protein: CSARVGAYEQYF
V gene: TRBV5-1; J gene: TRBJ1-1; D gene: NA; clone size: many; CDR3 DNA: TGCGCCAGCAGCCATGGGGGGGGCCGGACTGAAGCTTTCTTT; CDR3 protein: CASSHGGGRTEAFF
V gene: TRBV7-2; J gene: TRBJ2-7; D gene: NA; clone size: NA; CDR3 DNA: TGTGCCAGCAGCTTTTATAGCGGTTCCTACGAGCAGTACTTC; CDR3 protein: CASSFYSGSYEQYF
V gene: TRBV6-2/TRBV6-3; J gene: TRBJ2-1; D gene: NA; clone size: NA; CDR3 DNA: TGTGCCAGCAGTTACTCGTTACTACCTAGTCCTAATGAGCAGTTCTTC; CDR3 protein: CASSYSLLPSPNEQFF
V gene: TRBV20-1; J gene: TRBJ1-2; D gene: TRBD1; clone size: once; CDR3 DNA: TGCAGTGTTACCTCCGGGACAGGGTACAACTATTGCTACACCTTC; CDR3 protein: CSVTSGTGYNYCYTF
V gene: TRBV20-1; J gene: TRBJ2-5; D gene: TRBD1; clone size: NA; CDR3 DNA: TGCAGTGCAACGGGACAGTCCCAAGAGACCCAGTACTTC; CDR3 protein: CSATGQSQETQYF
V gene: TRBV28; J gene: TRBJ1-5; D gene: NA; clone size: many; CDR3 DNA: TGTGCCAGCAGTCTCCTGCTCGGACAGTTCAATCAGCCCCAGCATTTT; CDR3 protein: CASSLLLGQFNQPQHF
V gene: TRBV10-2; J gene: TRBJ1-2; D gene: NA; clone size: many; CDR3 DNA: TGCGCCAGCAGTGGGCCCGAAGGCTACACCTTC; CDR3 protein: CASSGPEGYTF
V gene: TRBV7-2; J gene: TRBJ2-7; D gene: NA; clone size: many; CDR3 DNA: TGTGCCAGCAGCTTTGGCTTCTCCTACGAGCAGTACTTC; CDR3 protein: CASSFGFSYEQYF
V gene: TRBV11-3; J gene: TRBJ1-1; D gene: TRBD1; clone size: NA; CDR3 DNA: TGTGCCAGCAGTAGACTATACAGGGGAGGCACTGAAGCTTTCTTT; CDR3 protein: CASSRLYRGGTEAFF
V gene: TRBV20-1; J gene: TRBJ2-3; D gene: NA; clone size: many; CDR3 DNA: TGCAGTGCTAGGCGCCCTAACTTAGCGTCGACGCAGTATTTT; CDR3 protein: CSARRPNLASTQYF
V gene: TRBV6-1; J gene: TRBJ1-6; D gene: NA; clone size: many; CDR3 DNA: TGTGCCAGCAGTGAAGACGGTTCCTATAATTCACCCCTCCACTTT; CDR3 protein: CASSEDGSYNSPLHF
V gene: TRBV6-5; J gene: TRBJ2-3; D gene: NA; clone size: few; CDR3 DNA: TGTGCCAGCAGTTACTCTTCTTGGGGGGATACGCAGTATTTT; CDR3 protein: CASSYSSWGDTQYF
V gene: TRBV6-2/TRBV6-3; J gene: TRBJ1-2; D gene: NA; clone size: many; CDR3 DNA: TGTGCCAGCAGTTTCCCGGGGGTTGGCTACACCTTC; CDR3 protein: CASSFPGVGYTF
V gene: TRBV25-1; J gene: TRBJ2-5; D gene: NA; clone size: NA; CDR3 DNA: TGTGCCAGCAGTGAAGGGGGTAAAGAGACCCAGTACTTC; CDR3 protein: CASSEGGKETQYF
V gene: TRBV4-1; J gene: TRBJ2-7; D gene: NA; clone size: many; CDR3 DNA: TGCGCCAGCAGCCGAGAGTTGGCAGGTCTTTCCTACGAGCAGTACTTC; CDR3 protein: CASSRELAGLSYEQYF
V gene: TRBV4-1; J gene: TRBJ2-3; D gene: NA; clone size: NA; CDR3 DNA: TGCGCCAGCAGCCAACTACCTAGCGGCACAGATACGCAGTATTTT; CDR3 protein: CASSQLPSGTDTQYF
V gene: TRBV28; J gene: TRBJ1-2; D gene: TRBD1; clone size: NA; CDR3 DNA: TGTGCCAGCAGCGCTCCTACAGGGGGCGACTATGGCTACACCTTC; CDR3 protein: CASSAPTGGDYGYTF
V gene: TRBV2; J gene: TRBJ1-2; D gene: NA; clone size: many; CDR3 DNA: TGTGCCAGCAGGGAAACAGGGCGCTATGGCTACACCTTC; CDR3 protein: CASRETGRYGYTF
V gene: TRBV12-3/TRBV12-4; J gene: TRBJ2-3; D gene: TRBD2; clone size: many; CDR3 DNA: TGTGCCAGCAGTTTCGGGGGGGGGGATACGCAGTATTTT; CDR3 protein: CASSFGGGDTQYF
V gene: TRBV28; J gene: TRBJ2-5; D gene: NA; clone size: many; CDR3 DNA: TGTGCCAGCAGTCTTCCGCACCGGGAGACCCAGTACTTC; CDR3 protein: CASSLPHRETQYF
V gene: TRBV29-1; J gene: TRBJ2-2; D gene: TRBD1; clone size: NA; CDR3 DNA: TGCAGCGTGAAGGACAGGCCTGAGGACACCGGGGAGCTGTTTTTT; CDR3 protein: CSVKDRPEDTGELFF
V gene: TRBV20-1; J gene: TRBJ2-5; D gene: TRBD2; clone size: few; CDR3 DNA: TGCAGTGCCCAACGGGGGGGGCTGGGGGAGACCCAGTACTTC; CDR3 protein: CSAQRGGLGETQYF
V gene: TRBV12-3/TRBV12-4; J gene: TRBJ1-5; D gene: NA; clone size: many; CDR3 DNA: TGTGCCAGCAGTGGGGTAGGGGGGAATCAGCCCCAGCATTTT; CDR3 protein: CASSGVGGNQPQHF
V gene: TRBV6-1; J gene: TRBJ2-3; D gene: NA; clone size: once; CDR3 DNA: TGTGCCAGCGCGGTATTCTTCACAGATACGCAGTATTTT; CDR3 protein: CASAVFFTDTQYF
V gene: TRBV3-1; J gene: TRBJ2-1; D gene: TRBD2; clone size: NA; CDR3 DNA: TGTGCCAGCAGCCCGGGACTAGCGGGGGTCCTACGGAGTGAGCAGTTCTTC; CDR3 protein: CASSPGLAGVLRSEQFF
V gene: TRBV7-9; J gene: TRBJ1-4; D gene: NA; clone size: many; CDR3 DNA: TGTGCCAGCAGCCCCTCGACCTCAACTAATGAAAAACTGTTTTTT; CDR3 protein: CASSPSTSTNEKLFF
V gene: TRBV11-3; J gene: TRBJ2-5; D gene: NA; clone size: many; CDR3 DNA: TGTGCCAGCAGCTTCTGGCGGCGGGAGACCCAGTACTTC; CDR3 protein: CASSFWRRETQYF
V gene: TRBV27; J gene: TRBJ2-3; D gene: TRBD1; clone size: many; CDR3 DNA: TGTGCCAGCAGTTTATCGTGGGACAGGCGGTACGGAGATACGCAGTATTTT; CDR3 protein: CASSLSWDRRYGDTQYF
V gene: TRBV20-1; J gene: TRBJ2-1; D gene: TRBD2; clone size: many; CDR3 DNA: TGCAGTGCGAGACTAGCGGGCTCCTACAATGAGCAGTTCTTC; CDR3 protein: CSARLAGSYNEQFF
V gene: TRBV15; J gene: TRBJ2-5; D gene: NA; clone size: many; CDR3 DNA: TGTGCCACCAGCCCCGGTTGGGATAGCGGCAAACAAGAGACCCAGTACTTC; CDR3 protein: CATSPGWDSGKQETQYF
V gene: TRBV7-6; J gene: TRBJ2-2; D gene: TRBD2; clone size: NA; CDR3 DNA: TGTGCCAGCAGCCTAGGAGCGGGGGCGGGCACCGGGGAGCTGTTTTTT; CDR3 protein: CASSLGAGAGTGELFF
V gene: TRBV7-9; J gene: TRBJ2-2; D gene: NA; clone size: many; CDR3 DNA: TGTGCCAGCAGCGCTACTATGAAGAGCACCGGGGAGCTGTTTTTT; CDR3 protein: CASSATMKSTGELFF
V gene: TRBV30; J gene: TRBJ1-5; D gene: NA; clone size: NA; CDR3 DNA: TGTGCCTGGAGTGATATTAGCAATCAGCCCCAGCATTTT; CDR3 protein: CAWSDISNQPQHF
V gene: TRBV10-1; J gene: TRBJ2-5; D gene: NA; clone size: few; CDR3 DNA: TGCGCCAGCAGTGAGGGCTCCTCGGAGACCCAGTACTTC; CDR3 protein: CASSEGSSETQYF
V gene: TRBV11-2; J gene: TRBJ1-6; D gene: NA; clone size: NA; CDR3 DNA: TGTGCCAGCAGCTTAGGTGCGGGAAATTCACCCCTCCACTTT; CDR3 protein: CASSLGAGNSPLHF
V gene: TRBV11-2; J gene: TRBJ2-7; D gene: NA; clone size: many; CDR3 DNA: TGTGCCAGCAGCTTAGGGTTGGGGCCATCCTACGAGCAGTACTTC; CDR3 protein: CASSLGLGPSYEQYF
V gene: TRBV4-1; J gene: TRBJ2-7; D gene: TRBD1; clone size: NA; CDR3 DNA: TGCGCCAGCAGCCAAGAGGGACAGGAGTTCTACGAGCAGTACTTC; CDR3 protein: CASSQEGQEFYEQYF
V gene: TRBV11-1; J gene: TRBJ1-1; D gene: NA; clone size: many; CDR3 DNA: TGTGCCAGCAGCTTATCCCTGAACACTGAAGCTTTCTTT; CDR3 protein: CASSLSLNTEAFF
V gene: TRBV7-9; J gene: TRBJ1-1; D gene: TRBD1; clone size: NA; CDR3 DNA: TGTGCCAGCAGCACGGGGACAGGCCGAGAAGCTTTCTTT; CDR3 protein: CASSTGTGREAFF
V gene: TRBV20-1; J gene: TRBJ1-3; D gene: NA; clone size: NA; CDR3 DNA: TGCAGTGCTCCGACAGGCACTCTCTCTGGAAACACCATATATTTT; CDR3 protein: CSAPTGTLSGNTIYF
V gene: TRBV12-3/TRBV12-4; J gene: TRBJ1-6; D gene: NA; clone size: many; CDR3 DNA: TGTGCCAGCAGTCCTGACTCGACAGCCGTTTCACCCCTCCACTTT; CDR3 protein: CASSPDSTAVSPLHF
V gene: TRBV30; J gene: TRBJ2-1; D gene: NA; clone size: many; CDR3 DNA: TGTGCCTGGAGTGAAAACCCAGGGAATTCGATGTTCTTC; CDR3 protein: CAWSENPGNSMFF
V gene: TRBV7-3; J gene: TRBJ2-6; D gene: NA; clone size: NA; CDR3 DNA: TGTGCCAGCAGGTTGGCAGGGAACTCTGGGGCCAACGTCCTGACTTTC; CDR3 protein: CASRLAGNSGANVLTF
V gene: TRBV9; J gene: TRBJ1-4; D gene: TRBD1; clone size: many; CDR3 DNA: TGTGCCAGGATAACAGGGGCAACTAATGAAAAACTGTTTTTT; CDR3 protein: CARITGATNEKLFF
V gene: TRBV12-3/TRBV12-4; J gene: TRBJ2-3; D gene: NA; clone size: many; CDR3 DNA: TGTGCCAGCTATGGATCAGATACGCAGTATTTT; CDR3 protein: CASYGSDTQYF
V gene: TRBV4-1; J gene: TRBJ1-6; D gene: NA; clone size: NA; CDR3 DNA: TGCGCCAGCAGCCAAGGACTTGCGAGCTCCTATAATTCACCCCTCCACTTT; CDR3 protein: CASSQGLASSYNSPLHF